This passage covers 28 T cell receptor beta chains from one sample sequenced in a study of blood T cell repertoires in COVID-19. Method: immunoSEQ multiplex PCR; TCRdb's copy keeps in-frame clones and lacks some. The sample carries over 120,000 clones, around 83% recorded once. Sequenced input: peripheral blood. The receptors originated from a man aged 60 to 75 with active or convalescent COVID-19.

The chain is built from TRBV7-2 and TRBJ2-3; 8 bases align to TRBD1. The germline V gene has CDR1 SGHTA and CDR2 FQGNSA. The CDR3 is made up of 12 amino acids. V trimming: 3 bases; J trimming: 9 bases; junction bases outside the gene matches: 2. CDR3 region: CASSLDRETQYF. CDR3 DNA sequence: TGTGCCAGCAGCTTGGACAGGGAGACGCAGTATTTT.

The gene calls are TRBV28 and TRBJ2-4, with D possibly TRBD1 on 5 matching bases. The CDR3 runs to 17 residues. Trimming took off 1 base at V and 2 bases at J, with 15 bases between the two ends. Germline lookup yields CDR1 MDHEN and CDR2 SYDVKM. The CDR3 region is CASSLFRQGSSKNIQYF. The CDR3 nucleotides are TGTGCCAGCAGTTTATTTCGGCAGGGATCATCCAAAAACATTCAGTACTTC.

The chain has TRBV18 and TRBJ2-7; D perhaps matches TRBD2 (6 bases). Germline CDR1 is KGHSH and CDR2 is LQKENI. The CDR3 totals 14 residues. V was cut by 5 bases and J by 7 bases, with 18 bases left in between. The CDR3 loop reads CASSTSHTRGEQYV. Written as DNA, the CDR3 is TGTGCCAGCTCAACCAGCCACACGCGGGGAGAGCAGTACGTC.

The chain combines TRBV5-6 with TRBJ2-7; D unresolved. Trimming removed 0 bases at V and 3 bases at J, with 13 bases between. The germline gives CDR1 SGHDT, CDR2 YYEEEE. The CDR3 runs to 15 residues. This CDR3 is CASSLELNPFYEQYV. The CDR3 DNA sequence: TGTGCCAGCAGCTTGGAATTAAATCCCTTCTACGAGCAGTACGTC.

This clone was detected only once. V is TRBV4-1 and J is TRBJ2-3; the match to TRBD2 covers 9 bases. Per the germline V gene, CDR1 is MGHRA and CDR2 is YSYEKL. V was clipped by 7 bases and J by 6 bases; unmatched bases: 14. This CDR3 is built from 16 residues. The CDR3 loop is CASIQGGGRAGDTQYF. DNA for the CDR3: TGCGCCAGCATTCAAGGCGGCGGGAGGGCAGGGGATACGCAGTATTTT.

J is TRBJ1-1 and V is TRBV7-9; TRBD1 is a possible D gene (6 bases). CDR1 is SEHNR and CDR2 is FQNEAQ in the germline V gene (reference sequence). This CDR3 is 14 amino acids long. Deletions cut 7 bases from V and 3 bases from J, with 15 bases between. The CDR3 nucleotides read TGTGCCAGCACCAGAACAGGGTCGGACACTGAAGCTTTCTTT. Its translation is CASTRTGSDTEAFF.

This chain uses TRBV14 with TRBJ1-2; 7 positions agree with TRBD1. This CDR3 is built from 15 residues. V dropped 4 bases and J dropped 3; count of bases not matched to a gene: 8. Germline V gene data show CDR1 as SGHDN and CDR2 as FVKESK. CDR3 loop: CASSLIEGAYYGYTF. Written as DNA, the CDR3 is TGTGCCAGCAGCCTTATTGAGGGGGCCTACTATGGCTACACCTTC.

A word on this clone: Its ends do not fully match the called genes, so a read error is possible. The rearrangement links TRBV7-7 to TRBJ2-2, with 7 positions matching TRBD1. The CDR3 runs to 17 residues. The germline V gene has CDR1 SSHAT and CDR2 FNYEAQ (reference sequence). CDR3 loop: CASSLAPTGSRTGELFF. The DNA of the CDR3 is TGTGCTAGCAGCTTAGCCCCGACAGGGAGTCGGACCGGGGAGCTGTTTTTT.

This clone was picked up one time. This rearrangement joins TRBV5-4 to TRBJ1-1, with 7 positions matching TRBD1. CDR1 and CDR2 (germline): SGHNT, YYREEE (reference sequence). J was trimmed by 5 bases and V by 4 bases; bases with no gene match: 8. There are 14 residues in the CDR3. CDR3 in amino acids: CASSRQGVGTEAFF. The CDR3 DNA reads as TGTGCCAGCAGCCGACAGGGAGTGGGGACTGAAGCTTTCTTT.

Concerning this clone: Within the sample, other DNA sequences also encode this same CDR3. V gene TRBV30 combines with J gene TRBJ1-4; 7 positions match TRBD1. Germline-derived CDR1 and CDR2 are GTSNPN and SVGIG (reference sequence). V dropped 4 bases and J dropped 0; count of bases not matched to a gene: 2. The CDR3 covers 14 residues. CDR3: CAWNRGSTNEKLFF. The DNA for the CDR3 is TGTGCCTGGAACAGGGGCTCAACTAATGAAAAACTGTTTTTT.

The chain links TRBV18 to TRBJ2-1, with 9 bases identical to TRBD1. Germline-derived CDR1 and CDR2 are KGHSH and LQKENI. This CDR3 contains 14 residues. The V and J ends lost 4 bases and 7 bases, in that order; junction bases with no gene match: 5. The CDR3 is CASSLQGAQNEQFF. Written as DNA, the CDR3 is TGTGCCAGCTCACTACAGGGGGCCCAGAATGAGCAGTTCTTC. Variable domain in full (rest from reference TRBV18 and TRBJ2-1): NAGVMQNPRHLVRRRGQEARLRCSPMKGHSHVYWYRQLPEEGLKFMVYLQKENIIDESGMPKERFSAEFPKEGPSILRIQQVVRGDSAAYFCASSLQGAQNEQFFGPGTRLTVL.

The rearrangement uses TRBV18 and TRBJ1-4, with 8 bases that match TRBD1. This CDR3 has 15 amino acids. With V trimmed by 3 bases and J by 0 bases, 0 bases remained unmatched. From germline, CDR1 is KGHSH and CDR2 LQKENI. CDR3: CASSPDRATNEKLFF. The CDR3 nucleotides read TGTGCCAGCTCACCGGACAGGGCAACTAATGAAAAACTGTTTTTT.

This clone was seen only a few times. The chain employs TRBV2 and TRBJ2-2; D is perhaps TRBD1 (6 bases). The germline V and J ends were trimmed by 7 bases and 0 bases, with 12 bases remaining between them. Germline values: CDR1 SNHLY, CDR2 FYNNEI. CDR3 length equals 15 residues. CDR3 protein: CASTSQGSNTGELFF. In nucleotides, the CDR3 is TGTGCCAGCACCTCACAGGGATCGAACACCGGGGAGCTGTTTTTT.

This sequence joins TRBV4-3 and TRBJ1-3; 7 bases agree with TRBD1. The V segment lost 4 bases and the J segment 1 base; nucleotides outside the gene matches: 10. Germline lookup yields CDR1 LGHNA and CDR2 YSLEER. The CDR3 runs to 17 residues. The DNA of the CDR3 is TGCGCCAGCAGCCTTTCAAACGGGACAGCATCTGGAAACACCATATATTTT. Translation gives CASSLSNGTASGNTIYF.

The chain is built from TRBV19 and TRBJ2-1, with a tentative D call TRBD2 (6 bases). Looked up from germline, CDR1 is LNHDA and CDR2 is SQIVND (reference sequence). Trimming stripped 5 bases from V and 9 bases from J, with 17 bases between. This CDR3 contains 14 residues. CDR3 amino acids: CASSSTGTQSEQFF. In nucleotides, the CDR3 is TGTGCCAGTAGTTCCACCGGGACTCAAAGTGAGCAGTTCTTC.

This clone was seen more than once but under ten times. V and J are TRBV7-9 and TRBJ2-1, with no clear D. V dropped 5 bases and J dropped 9 bases, with 14 bases sitting between them. There are 13 residues in the CDR3. Germline CDR1 SEHNR, CDR2 FQNEAQ (reference sequence). The CDR3 DNA reads TGTGCCAGCAGCCAGGCCAGCCTCCTTGAGCAGTTCTTC. Protein sequence: CASSQASLLEQFF.

Only one count was recorded for this clone. This chain links TRBV5-8 with TRBJ1-2; the D gene is possibly TRBD1 (5 bases). This CDR3 region has 13 residues. CDR1 is SGHTS and CDR2 is YDEGEE in the germline V gene. The V gene lost 4 bases and the J gene lost 10 bases, with 17 bases spanning the gap. The CDR3, as DNA: TGTGCCAGCAGCCGCAGACAGAGCGTGGACTACACCTTC. This sequence encodes CASSRRQSVDYTF.

The chain joins TRBV6-2 or TRBV6-3 to TRBJ1-5; TRBD1 matches 8 bases. This CDR3 is built from 15 residues. Germline lookup yields CDR1 MNHEY and CDR2 SVGEGT. J lost 2 bases, V lost 6 bases, and 6 bases had no gene match. The chain's CDR3 is CASSRQGQGNQPQHF. CDR3 coding DNA: TGTGCCAGCAGCAGACAGGGGCAGGGCAATCAGCCCCAGCATTTT.

The chain links TRBV24-1 to TRBJ1-4; D unclear. The CDR3 has 15 residues. V lost 8 bases and J lost 0, with 12 bases in between. Germline loops: CDR1 KGHDR, CDR2 SFDVKD. The CDR3 here is CATNRHPTTNEKLFF. Written as DNA, the CDR3 is TGTGCCACCAACCGACACCCGACAACTAATGAAAAACTGTTTTTT.

The chain carries TRBV2 and TRBJ1-6; 9 bases map to TRBD1. Germline V gives CDR1 SNHLY, CDR2 FYNNEI. This CDR3 comprises 14 residues. The ends lost 5 bases at V and 10 bases at J; junction bases unmatched: 6. CDR3 sequence: CASSQGQGYSPLHF. CDR3 nucleotide sequence: TGTGCCAGCAGTCAGGGACAGGGTTACTCACCCCTCCACTTT.

There are a few counts of this clone. The CDR3 coding sequence is TGTGCCAGCAGCCAAGGATGGACAGCTGATATCTCTGGAAACACCATATATTTT. It translates to CASSQGWTADISGNTIYF. The genes are TRBV4-2 and TRBJ1-3; a weak D match, TRBD1 (6 bases). Trimming shortened V by 1 base and J by 0 bases, and 16 bases separated the two germline ends. CDR1 and CDR2 (germline): LGHNA, YNFKEQ. This CDR3 comprises 18 residues.

The chain employs TRBV14 and TRBJ2-2; D is undetermined. This CDR3 is built from 15 residues. V was shortened by 1 base and J by 1 base, with 7 bases between the two germline ends. Germline loops: CDR1 SGHDN, CDR2 FVKESK. CDR3 DNA sequence: TGTGCCAGCAGCCAAGGTGCGGTGAACACCGGGGAGCTGTTTTTT. It yields the protein CASSQGAVNTGELFF.

The chain links TRBV9 to TRBJ1-3; TRBD1 matches 7 bases. The J segment lost 0 bases and the V segment lost 4 bases, leaving 10 bases of the junction unmatched. The CDR3 is 17 amino acids. Per germline, CDR1 SGDLS and CDR2 YYNGEE. The CDR3 DNA is TGTGCCAGCAGCTTTTACTCGACAGGGATCTCTGGAAACACCATATATTTT. Protein: CASSFYSTGISGNTIYF. Variable domain in full (rest from reference TRBV9 and TRBJ1-3): DSGVTQTPKHLITATGQRVTLRCSPRSGDLSVYWYQQSLDQGLQFLIQYYNGEERAKGNILERFSAQQFPDLHSELNLSSLELGDSALYFCASSFYSTGISGNTIYFGEGSWLTVV.

The rearrangement uses TRBV15 and TRBJ1-2; TRBD1 aligns across 10 bases. Trimming cost V 9 bases and J 1 base; bases outside gene matches: 11. Germline V gene lookup returns CDR1 LNHNV and CDR2 YYDKDF (reference sequence). There are 16 residues in the CDR3. CDR3 coding DNA: TGTGCCACAACTGCGGCTTGGGACAGGGGTAACTATGGCTACACCTTC. Translation: CATTAAWDRGNYGYTF.

V usage is TRBV9 and J usage is TRBJ2-2; 11 bases are shared with TRBD2. The CDR3 loop spans 17 amino acids. In germline, CDR1 is SGDLS, CDR2 YYNGEE. Losses at the gene ends were 4 bases for V and 7 bases for J; bases not matched to a gene: 12. The CDR3 loop reads CASSQRTSGSVDGELFF. CDR3 coding DNA: TGTGCCAGCAGCCAGAGAACTAGCGGGAGTGTTGACGGGGAGCTGTTTTTT.

This chain joins TRBV7-2 and TRBJ2-3; 7 bases agree with TRBD2. The CDR3 has 13 amino acids. J gave up 8 bases and V 4 bases, and 6 bases lay outside the gene matches. Germline values: CDR1 SGHTA, CDR2 FQGNSA. The CDR3 DNA reads TGTGCCAGCAGCTCCTTACTAGCGTCTACGCAGTATTTT. Amino acids: CASSSLLASTQYF. The complete variable domain, with remaining parts taken from reference TRBV7-2 and TRBJ2-3, reads GAGVSQSPSNKVTEKGKDVELRCDPISGHTALYWYRQSLGQGLEFLIYFQGNSAPDKSGLPSDRFSAERTGGSVSTLTIQRTQQEDSAVYLCASSSLLASTQYFGPGTRLTVL.

V gene TRBV4-3 combines with J gene TRBJ2-5, with 10 bases identical to TRBD2. CDR1 LGHNA and CDR2 YSLEER come from the germline V gene. The CDR3 extends over 16 amino acids. The trim removed 3 bases at V and 5 bases at J, leaving 9 bases unmatched. CDR3 sequence (DNA): TGCGCCAGCAGCCAGCAGCGGGGGGGCGAGTCGGAGACCCAGTACTTC. The encoded protein is CASSQQRGGESETQYF.

This clone appeared a single time. This chain joins TRBV7-2 and TRBJ2-2, with D possibly matching TRBD2 (6 bases). Trimming took off 0 bases at V and 2 bases at J, with 10 bases between the two ends. This CDR3 is built from 16 residues. Germline values: CDR1 SGHTA, CDR2 FQGNSA. The CDR3, as DNA: TGTGCCAGCAGCTTAGCTGGGACTCGAAACACCGGGGAGCTGTTTTTT. Translation: CASSLAGTRNTGELFF. Supplemented by reference TRBV7-2 and TRBJ2-2, the full variable domain reads GAGVSQSPSNKVTEKGKDVELRCDPISGHTALYWYRQSLGQGLEFLIYFQGNSAPDKSGLPSDRFSAERTGGSVSTLTIQRTQQEDSAVYLCASSLAGTRNTGELFFGEGSRLTVL.